This T cell receptor beta chain is from a study of blood T cell repertoires in COVID-19. Study-wide background: Sites in the United States, Italy and Spain provided acute and convalescent COVID-19 samples. Sources were T cells, B-cell-depleted T cells, or PBMCs; the material itself was cDNA or gDNA.

The CDR3 totals 17 residues. Germline V CDR1 and CDR2: SGHVS, FQNEAQ. The V and J ends lost 1 base and 2 bases, in that order; junction bases with no gene match: 8. Method: immunoSEQ multiplex PCR; TCRdb's copy keeps in-frame clones and lacks some. Among about 77,000 clones, more than 80% were seen once, and the ten largest hold under 5.5%. The chain carries TRBV7-8 and TRBJ2-3, with TRBD2 identical over 8 bases. The sequence came from a woman aged 70-85 years with acute or convalescent COVID-19. Sequencing was carried out using peripheral blood. This CDR3 is CASSLVGGGYVTDTQYF. The CDR3 DNA reads TGTGCCAGCAGCTTAGTCGGGGGGGGATACGTCACAGATACGCAGTATTTT.